This T cell receptor (beta chain) stems from a study of blood T cell repertoires in COVID-19. Study information: Samples of COVID-19 (acute and convalescent) were obtained from the United States, Italy and Spain.

This clone has only one observation. Germline lookup yields CDR1 SGHTA and CDR2 FQGNSA. There are 15 residues in the CDR3. V shed 5 bases and J shed 4 bases, with 15 bases lying between them. The protocol was immunoSEQ multiplex PCR, while the TCRdb copy is restricted to in-frame clones and leaves out a portion. The sample holds more than 60,000 clones, 82% seen once. Sequencing was carried out using peripheral blood. The clonotype comes from a man between 60 and 70 years old with acute or convalescent COVID-19. The chain couples TRBV7-2 to TRBJ2-1; D perhaps matches TRBD1 (5 bases). The chain's CDR3 is CASSPQGLGYNEQFF. Written as DNA, the CDR3 is TGTGCCAGCAGCCCCCAGGGTTTGGGGTACAATGAGCAGTTCTTC.